The 13 T cell receptor beta chains below all came from one sample that was sequenced in a study of T cell responses to AZD1222 COVID-19 vaccine. Only in-frame clones appear in the TCRdb table, and some are missing; sequencing was by immunoSEQ multiplex PCR. This sample carries approximately 89,000 clones, around nine tenths of them seen once, and the ten largest clones take about 2.8%. The source was peripheral blood, collected on day 0 of AZD1222 vaccination. The origin of the receptors is an adult in good health.

The DNA of the CDR3 is TGCGCCAGCAGCTTAGAAGGGAGCTATGGCTACACCTTC. Translating it yields CASSLEGSYGYTF. The J gene is TRBJ1-2, the V gene TRBV5-1; D is uncertain. The CDR3 is made up of 13 amino acids. Per the germline V gene, CDR1 is SGHRS and CDR2 is YFSETQ. V was trimmed by 2 bases and J by 4 bases, leaving 9 bases between them.

This clone was recorded once. The chain recombines TRBV6-5 with TRBJ1-5, with D possibly TRBD1 on 6 matching bases. Trimming took 4 bases from V and 9 from J, leaving 16 bases between them. This CDR3 has 14 amino acids. CDR1 and CDR2 (germline): MNHEY, SVGAGI. CDR3 bases: TGTGCCAGCAGTTCCGGGACATCAGGAATGCCCCAGCATTTT. This gives the protein CASSSGTSGMPQHF.

The chain couples TRBV6-5 to TRBJ1-6; D unclear. Trimming took 3 bases from V and 2 from J, leaving 8 bases between them. The germline CDR1 and CDR2 sequences are MNHEY and SVGAGI. The CDR3 runs 15 residues. The CDR3 sequence is CASSYLSTYNSPLHF. The CDR3 DNA is TGTGCCAGCAGTTATTTATCGACCTATAATTCACCCCTCCACTTT.

The genes are TRBV2 and TRBJ1-1; no definite D call. Germline loops: CDR1 SNHLY, CDR2 FYNNEI. This CDR3 comprises 12 residues. V was cut by 10 bases and J by 1 base, with 10 bases left in between. Here the CDR3 reads CANQDGNTEAFF. CDR3 coding DNA: TGTGCCAATCAGGACGGGAACACTGAAGCTTTCTTT.

By share, this clone ranks as medium-sized. V and J are TRBV4-1 and TRBJ1-2; D gene uncertain. CDR1 and CDR2 from the germline V gene are MGHRA and YSYEKL. V was trimmed by 3 bases and J by 4 bases, leaving 18 bases between them. This CDR3 is built from 16 residues. CDR3 protein: CASSQADPRWAYGYTF. CDR3 DNA sequence: TGCGCCAGCAGCCAGGCGGACCCGCGCTGGGCCTATGGCTACACCTTC.

The sample holds a few counts of this clone. The V call is TRBV5-6, the J call TRBJ1-5; D is unclear. V lost 7 bases and J lost 4, with 18 bases in between. Germline CDR1 is SGHDT and CDR2 is YYEEEE. The CDR3 extends over 15 amino acids. This CDR3 reads CASGVYGGSNQPQHF. The CDR3, as DNA: TGTGCCAGCGGAGTGTATGGAGGTAGTAATCAGCCCCAGCATTTT. Filled out from reference TRBV5-6 and TRBJ1-5, the complete variable domain reads DAGVTQSPTHLIKTRGQQVTLRCSPKSGHDTVSWYQQALGQGPQFIFQYYEEEERQRGNFPDRFSGHQFPNYSSELNVNALLLGDSALYLCASGVYGGSNQPQHFGDGTRLSIL.

The rearrangement links TRBV11-3 to TRBJ1-4, with D maybe TRBD1 (5 bases). The CDR3 loop spans 12 amino acids. Looked up from germline, CDR1 is SGHNT and CDR2 is YENEEA. The CDR3 loop is CGRGTTNEKLFF. As DNA, the CDR3 is TGTGGGAGGGGAACAACTAATGAAAAACTGTTTTTT. The variable domain in full, completed from reference TRBV11-3 and TRBJ1-4, reads EAGVVQSPRYKIIEKKQPVAFWCNPISGHNTLYWYLQNLGQGPELLIRYENEEAVDDSQLPKDRFSAERLKGVDSTLKIQPAELGDSAVYLCGRGTTNEKLFFGSGTQLSVL.

To note about this clone: This CDR3 is also generated by other DNA sequences in the sample. The chain links TRBV29-1 to TRBJ1-5; no clear D gene. In germline, CDR1 is SQVTM, CDR2 ANQGSEA. With 5 bases removed from V and 2 bases from J, the gap between germline ends came to 7 bases. The CDR3 sequence is 12 residues long. The CDR3 here is CSVRTGNQPQHF. The CDR3 DNA sequence: TGCAGCGTTCGGACCGGCAATCAGCCCCAGCATTTT. Full variable domain (missing parts from reference TRBV29-1 and TRBJ1-5): SAVISQKPSRDICQRGTSLTIQCQVDSQVTMMFWYRQQPGQSLTLIATANQGSEATYESGFVIDKFPISRPNLTFSTLTVSNMSPEDSSIYLCSVRTGNQPQHFGDGTRLSIL.

This sequence joins TRBV9 and TRBJ2-7; 15 positions match TRBD2. Germline CDR1 SGDLS, CDR2 YYNGEE. V was pared by 3 bases and J by 2 bases, with 3 bases of the junction left unmatched. CDR3 size: 16 residues. CDR3: CASSEGLAGGTYEQYF. CDR3 DNA: TGTGCCAGCAGCGAGGGACTAGCGGGGGGAACCTACGAGCAGTACTTC.

The chain recombines TRBV2 with TRBJ2-7, with a weak D call TRBD1 (6 bases). The CDR3 has 12 residues. Germline CDR1 SNHLY, CDR2 FYNNEI. The V end was cut by 6 bases, the J end by 3 bases, with 9 bases between. Here the CDR3 reads CASRTGIYEQYF. DNA for the CDR3: TGTGCCAGCAGAACAGGGATCTACGAGCAGTACTTC.

The V and J genes are TRBV18 and TRBJ1-4; 7 nucleotides align to TRBD1. The CDR3 covers 14 residues. Germline-derived CDR1 and CDR2 are KGHSH and LQKENI. After removal of 3 bases from V and 7 bases from J, the junction contained 5 bases not matched to a gene. CDR3 loop: CASSPGRGREKLFF. The CDR3 region has the DNA TGTGCCAGCTCACCGGGTAGGGGGCGTGAAAAACTGTTTTTT.

In its sample, this clone ranks as medium-sized. In DNA, the CDR3 is TGCGCCAGCAGCCATTCCGGGACAGGGGAAGCCTACGAGCAGTACTTC. Its protein is CASSHSGTGEAYEQYF. The chain is built from TRBV4-3 and TRBJ2-7, with TRBD1 matching 10 bases. The germline V gene encodes CDR1 LGHNA and CDR2 YSLEER. The CDR3 consists of 16 residues. After removal of 3 bases from V and 2 bases from J, the junction contained 7 bases not matched to a gene.

This clone has only a few counts. This chain joins TRBV6-5 and TRBJ1-6; tentatively, D is TRBD1 (5 bases). Trimming left V 10 bases short and J 11 bases short, with 18 bases between. The CDR3 is made up of 13 amino acids. Germline V lookup: CDR1 MNHEY, CDR2 SVGAGI. The CDR3 loop reads CATTTGLRTPLHF. Here the CDR3 DNA reads TGTGCCACCACGACGGGGCTTAGGACACCCCTCCACTTT.